The sequence of this T cell receptor beta chain was determined in a study of T cell responses to AZD1222 COVID-19 vaccine. General study results and limits: Unmutated variant regions reportedly attract nearly half of all spike-specific TCRs. The study found Spike-specific TCR breadth and depth rose after two AZD1222 doses. Donor demographics were predominantly white British with a female majority; clonal diversity may be underestimated. It was only 6 or 7 AZD1222 recipients who were seropositive at baseline.

Assay: immunoSEQ multiplex PCR; the TCRdb copy retains only in-frame clones and omits some. The sample consists of around 180,000 clones, almost 95% of them appearing once. In the case of this clone: Antigen: not known.

V was clipped by 1 base and J by 0 bases, with 1 base between them. Germline V gene sequence: CDR1 SGHNT, CDR2 YYREEE (reference sequence). CDR3 size: 12 residues. This TCR derives from an adult in good health. The material was peripheral blood, obtained on day 0 of AZD1222 vaccination. The V and J genes are TRBV5-4 and TRBJ1-1; D gene uncertain. DNA for the CDR3: TGTGCCAGCAGCTTGATGAACACTGAAGCTTTCTTT. It yields the protein CASSLMNTEAFF.